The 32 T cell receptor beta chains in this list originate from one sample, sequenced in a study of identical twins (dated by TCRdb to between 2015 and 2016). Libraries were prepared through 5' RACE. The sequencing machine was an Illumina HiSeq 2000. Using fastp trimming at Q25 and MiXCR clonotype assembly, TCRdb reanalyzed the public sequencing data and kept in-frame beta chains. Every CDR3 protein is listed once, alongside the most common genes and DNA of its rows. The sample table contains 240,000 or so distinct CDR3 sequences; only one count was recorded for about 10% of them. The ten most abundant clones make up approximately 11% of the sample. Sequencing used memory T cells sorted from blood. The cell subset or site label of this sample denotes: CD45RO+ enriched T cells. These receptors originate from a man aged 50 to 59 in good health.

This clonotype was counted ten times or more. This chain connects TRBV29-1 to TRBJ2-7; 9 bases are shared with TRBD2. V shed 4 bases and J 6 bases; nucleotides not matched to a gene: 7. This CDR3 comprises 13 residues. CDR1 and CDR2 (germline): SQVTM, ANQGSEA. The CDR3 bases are TGCAGCGTTGGTGGCGGGAGGGCCGTCGAGCAGTACTTC. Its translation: CSVGGGRAVEQYF.

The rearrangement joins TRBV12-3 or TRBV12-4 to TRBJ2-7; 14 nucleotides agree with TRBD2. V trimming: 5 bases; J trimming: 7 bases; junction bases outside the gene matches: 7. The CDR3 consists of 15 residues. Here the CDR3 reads CASSAPGLAGEEQYF. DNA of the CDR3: TGTGCCAGCAGTGCGCCGGGACTAGCGGGGGAAGAGCAGTACTTC.

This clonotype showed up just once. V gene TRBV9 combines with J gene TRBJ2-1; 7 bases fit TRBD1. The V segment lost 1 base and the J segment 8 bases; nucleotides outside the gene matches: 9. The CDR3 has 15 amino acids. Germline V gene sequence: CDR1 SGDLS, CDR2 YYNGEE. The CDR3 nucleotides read TGTGCCAGCAGCGTACTGACGACAGGGTGGCATGAGCAGTTCTTC. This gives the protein CASSVLTTGWHEQFF.

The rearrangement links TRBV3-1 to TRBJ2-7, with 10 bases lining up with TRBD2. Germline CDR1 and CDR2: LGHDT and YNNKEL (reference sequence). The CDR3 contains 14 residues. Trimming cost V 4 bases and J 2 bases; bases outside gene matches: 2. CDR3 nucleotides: TGTGCCAGCAGCCGGACTAGCGGAGCCTACGAGCAGTACTTC. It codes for CASSRTSGAYEQYF.

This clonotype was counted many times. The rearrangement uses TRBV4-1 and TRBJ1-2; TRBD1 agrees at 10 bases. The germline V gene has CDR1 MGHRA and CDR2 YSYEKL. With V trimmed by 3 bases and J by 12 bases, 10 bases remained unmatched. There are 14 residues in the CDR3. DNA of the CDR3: TGCGCCAGCAGCCATGCCGGGACAGGGGAGGGAAACACCTTC. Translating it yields CASSHAGTGEGNTF.

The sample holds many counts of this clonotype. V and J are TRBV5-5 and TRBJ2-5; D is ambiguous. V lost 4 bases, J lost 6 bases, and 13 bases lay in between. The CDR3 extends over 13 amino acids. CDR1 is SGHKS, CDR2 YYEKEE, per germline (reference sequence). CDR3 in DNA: TGTGCCAGCAGCCTACTCCATGGGCAGACCCAGTACTTC. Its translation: CASSLLHGQTQYF.

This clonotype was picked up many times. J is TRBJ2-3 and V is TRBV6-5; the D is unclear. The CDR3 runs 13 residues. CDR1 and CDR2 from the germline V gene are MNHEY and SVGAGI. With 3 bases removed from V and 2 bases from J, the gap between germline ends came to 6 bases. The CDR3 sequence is CASSYVITDTQYF. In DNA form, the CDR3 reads TGTGCCAGCAGTTATGTCATCACAGATACGCAGTATTTT.

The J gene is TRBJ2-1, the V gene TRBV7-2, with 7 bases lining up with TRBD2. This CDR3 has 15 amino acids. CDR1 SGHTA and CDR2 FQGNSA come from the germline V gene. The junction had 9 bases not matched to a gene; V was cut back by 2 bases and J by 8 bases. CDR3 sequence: CASSLPVRGVHEQFF. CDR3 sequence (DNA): TGTGCCAGCAGCTTACCAGTCCGGGGGGTCCATGAGCAGTTCTTC. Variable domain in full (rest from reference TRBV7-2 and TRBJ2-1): GAGVSQSPSNKVTEKGKDVELRCDPISGHTALYWYRQSLGQGLEFLIYFQGNSAPDKSGLPSDRFSAERTGGSVSTLTIQRTQQEDSAVYLCASSLPVRGVHEQFFGPGTRLTVL.

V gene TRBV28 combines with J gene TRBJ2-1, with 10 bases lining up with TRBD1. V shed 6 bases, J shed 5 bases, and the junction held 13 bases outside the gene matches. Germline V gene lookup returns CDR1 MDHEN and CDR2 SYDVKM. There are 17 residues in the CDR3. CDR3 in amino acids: CASRPGTGAIDNNEQFF. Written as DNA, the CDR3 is TGTGCCAGCAGACCCGGGACAGGGGCCATAGATAACAATGAGCAGTTCTTC.

Here the CDR3 reads CASSLDRASMGYTF. DNA of the CDR3: TGTGCCAGCAGCTTGGACAGGGCCTCTATGGGCTACACCTTC. The chain couples TRBV7-2 to TRBJ1-2, with 8 bases fitting TRBD1. The V gene end was trimmed by 3 bases and the J gene end by 8 bases; junction bases not matched to a gene: 8. Per the germline V gene, CDR1 is SGHTA and CDR2 is FQGNSA. The CDR3 is 14 residues long.

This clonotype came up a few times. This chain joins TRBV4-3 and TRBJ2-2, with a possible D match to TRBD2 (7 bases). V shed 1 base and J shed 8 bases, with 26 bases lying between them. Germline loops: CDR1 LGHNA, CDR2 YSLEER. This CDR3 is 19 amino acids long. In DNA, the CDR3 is TGCGCCAGCAGCCAAGGACGTAACAGGGTGCCGAGGGAGGGTGGGGAGCTGTTTTTT. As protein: CASSQGRNRVPREGGELFF.

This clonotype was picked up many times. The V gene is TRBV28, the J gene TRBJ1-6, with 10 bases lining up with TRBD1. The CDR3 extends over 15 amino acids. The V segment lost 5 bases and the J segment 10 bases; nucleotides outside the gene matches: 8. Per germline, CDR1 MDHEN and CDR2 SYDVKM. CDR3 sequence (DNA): TGTGCCAGCAGTCCTCCGGGACAGGGGATCTCACCCCTCCACTTT. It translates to CASSPPGQGISPLHF.

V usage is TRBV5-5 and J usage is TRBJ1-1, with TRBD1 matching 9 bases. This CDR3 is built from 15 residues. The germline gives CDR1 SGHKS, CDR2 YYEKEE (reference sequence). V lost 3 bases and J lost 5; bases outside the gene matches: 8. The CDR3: CASSYTGTGNTEAFF. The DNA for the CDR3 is TGTGCCAGCAGCTATACCGGGACAGGGAATACTGAAGCTTTCTTT.

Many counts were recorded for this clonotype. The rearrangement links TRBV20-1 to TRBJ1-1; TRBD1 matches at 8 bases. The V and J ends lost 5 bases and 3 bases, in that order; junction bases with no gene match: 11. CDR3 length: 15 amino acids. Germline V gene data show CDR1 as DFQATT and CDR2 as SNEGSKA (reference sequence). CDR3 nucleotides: TGCAGTGCTTCCAGGACAGGGTGGTTGGACACTGAAGCTTTCTTT. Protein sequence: CSASRTGWLDTEAFF.

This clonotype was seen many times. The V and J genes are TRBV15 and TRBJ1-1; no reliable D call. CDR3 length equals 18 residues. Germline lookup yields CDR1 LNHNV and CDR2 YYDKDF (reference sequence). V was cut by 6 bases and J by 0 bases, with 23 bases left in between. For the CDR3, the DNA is TGTGCCACCAGTTCCAGTTTTAGCCCAAGTCGCATGAACACTGAAGCTTTCTTT. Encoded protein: CATSSSFSPSRMNTEAFF.

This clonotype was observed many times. The CDR3 spells CASSLAGGGSQPQHF. CDR3 sequence (DNA): TGTGCCAGCAGCTTAGCTGGGGGCGGGAGTCAGCCCCAGCATTTT. This rearrangement joins TRBV7-2 to TRBJ1-5; tentatively, D is TRBD1 (6 bases). Germline lookup yields CDR1 SGHTA and CDR2 FQGNSA. V was pared by 0 bases and J by 6 bases, with 12 bases between. This CDR3 has 15 residues.

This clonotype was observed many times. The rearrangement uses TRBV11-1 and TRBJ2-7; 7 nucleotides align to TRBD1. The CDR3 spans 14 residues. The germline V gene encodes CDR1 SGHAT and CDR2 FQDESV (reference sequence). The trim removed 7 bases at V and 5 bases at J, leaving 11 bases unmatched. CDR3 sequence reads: CASTSTGVENEQYF. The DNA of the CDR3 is TGTGCCAGCACCTCTACAGGGGTTGAAAACGAGCAGTACTTC.

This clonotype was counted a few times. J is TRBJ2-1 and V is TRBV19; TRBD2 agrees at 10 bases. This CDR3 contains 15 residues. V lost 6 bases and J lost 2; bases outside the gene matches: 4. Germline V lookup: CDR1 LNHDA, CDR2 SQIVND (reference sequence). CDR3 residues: CASRKREGAYNEQFF. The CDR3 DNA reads TGTGCCAGTAGAAAGCGGGAGGGTGCCTACAATGAGCAGTTCTTC.

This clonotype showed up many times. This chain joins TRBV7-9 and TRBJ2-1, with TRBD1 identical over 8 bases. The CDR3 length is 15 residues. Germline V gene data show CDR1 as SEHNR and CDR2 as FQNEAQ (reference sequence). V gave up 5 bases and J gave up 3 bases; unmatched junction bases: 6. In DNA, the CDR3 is TGTGCCAGCAGCCGAGGACAGGGACTCTACAATGAGCAGTTCTTC. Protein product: CASSRGQGLYNEQFF.

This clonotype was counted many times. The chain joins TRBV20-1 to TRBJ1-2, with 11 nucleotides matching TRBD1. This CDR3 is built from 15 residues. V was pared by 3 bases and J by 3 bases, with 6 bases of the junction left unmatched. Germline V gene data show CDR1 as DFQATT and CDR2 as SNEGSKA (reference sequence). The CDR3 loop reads CSARHPGQGDYGYTF. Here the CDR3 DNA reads TGCAGTGCTAGGCACCCGGGACAGGGGGACTATGGCTACACCTTC.

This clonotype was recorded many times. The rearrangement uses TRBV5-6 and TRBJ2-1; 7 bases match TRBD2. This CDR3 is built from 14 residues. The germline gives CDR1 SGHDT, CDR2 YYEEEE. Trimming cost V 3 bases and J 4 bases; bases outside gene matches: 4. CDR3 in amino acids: CASSYERGYNEQFF. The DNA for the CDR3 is TGTGCCAGCAGCTACGAGCGGGGTTACAATGAGCAGTTCTTC.

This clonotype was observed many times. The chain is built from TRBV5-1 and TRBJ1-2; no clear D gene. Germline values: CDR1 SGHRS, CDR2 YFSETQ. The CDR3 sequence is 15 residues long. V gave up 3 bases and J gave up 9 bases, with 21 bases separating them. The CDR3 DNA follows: TGCGCCAGCAGCTCGTTCCAGTCTTCTTCCCCTAGCTACACCTTC. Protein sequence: CASSSFQSSSPSYTF.

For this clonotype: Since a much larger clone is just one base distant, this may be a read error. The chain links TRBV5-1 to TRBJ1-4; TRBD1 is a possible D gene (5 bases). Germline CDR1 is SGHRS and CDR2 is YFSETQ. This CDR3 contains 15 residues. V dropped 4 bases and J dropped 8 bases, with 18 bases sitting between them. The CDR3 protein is CASSARPGGDEKLFF. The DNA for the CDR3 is TGCGCCAGCAGCGCAAGGCCCGGGGGTGACGAAAAACTGTTTTTT.

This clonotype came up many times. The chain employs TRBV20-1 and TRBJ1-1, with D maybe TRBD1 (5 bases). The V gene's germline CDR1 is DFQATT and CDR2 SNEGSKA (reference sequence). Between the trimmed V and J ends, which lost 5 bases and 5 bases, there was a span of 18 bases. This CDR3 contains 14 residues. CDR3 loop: CSAGGSGPGTEAFF. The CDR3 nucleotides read TGCAGTGCTGGGGGTTCGGGCCCGGGGACTGAAGCTTTCTTT.

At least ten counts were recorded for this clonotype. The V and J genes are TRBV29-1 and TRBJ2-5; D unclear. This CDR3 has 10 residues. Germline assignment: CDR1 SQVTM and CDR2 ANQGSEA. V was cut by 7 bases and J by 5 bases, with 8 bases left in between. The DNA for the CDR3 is TGCAGCGCCTTCCTCGAGACCCAGTACTTC. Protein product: CSAFLETQYF.

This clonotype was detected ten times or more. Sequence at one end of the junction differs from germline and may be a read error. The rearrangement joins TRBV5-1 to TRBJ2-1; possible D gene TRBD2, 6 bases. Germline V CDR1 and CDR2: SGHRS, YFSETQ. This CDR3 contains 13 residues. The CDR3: CASSPILGGPTNF. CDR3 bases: TGCGCCAGCAGCCCGATATTGGGAGGACCGACCAACTTC.

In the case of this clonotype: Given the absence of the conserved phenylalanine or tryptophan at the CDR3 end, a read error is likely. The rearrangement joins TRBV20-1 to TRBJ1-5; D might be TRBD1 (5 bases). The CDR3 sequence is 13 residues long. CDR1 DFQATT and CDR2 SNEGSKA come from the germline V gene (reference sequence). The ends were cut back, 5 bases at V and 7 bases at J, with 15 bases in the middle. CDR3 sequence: CSAEQMGGQPQHV. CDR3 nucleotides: TGCAGTGCTGAACAGATGGGGGGACAGCCCCAGCATGTT.

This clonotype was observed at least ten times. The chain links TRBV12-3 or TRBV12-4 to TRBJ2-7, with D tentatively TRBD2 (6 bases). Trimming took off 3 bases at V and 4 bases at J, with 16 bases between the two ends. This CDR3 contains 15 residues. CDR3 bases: TGTGCCAGCAGTTTTATGGGAGGACGGTCTTACGAGCAGTACTTC. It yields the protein CASSFMGGRSYEQYF.

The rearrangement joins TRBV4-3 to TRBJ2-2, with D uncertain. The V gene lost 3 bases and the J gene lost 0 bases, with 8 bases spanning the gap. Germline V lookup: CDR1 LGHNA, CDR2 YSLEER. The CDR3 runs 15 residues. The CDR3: CASSQGQTNTGELFF. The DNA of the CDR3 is TGCGCCAGCAGCCAGGGCCAGACGAACACCGGGGAGCTGTTTTTT.

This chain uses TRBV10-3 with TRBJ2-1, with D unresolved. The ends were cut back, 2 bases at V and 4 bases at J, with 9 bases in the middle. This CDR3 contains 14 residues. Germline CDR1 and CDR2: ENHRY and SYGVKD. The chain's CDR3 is CAISEAPSYNEQFF. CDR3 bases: TGTGCCATCAGTGAGGCGCCCTCGTACAATGAGCAGTTCTTC.

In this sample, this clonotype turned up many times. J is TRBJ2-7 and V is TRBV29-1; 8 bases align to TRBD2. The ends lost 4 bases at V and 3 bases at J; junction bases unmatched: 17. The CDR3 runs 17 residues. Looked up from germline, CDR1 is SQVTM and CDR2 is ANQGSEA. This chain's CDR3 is CSVVAAGRGLAGYEQYF. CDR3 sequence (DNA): TGCAGCGTTGTGGCCGCGGGGAGAGGACTAGCAGGCTACGAGCAGTACTTC.

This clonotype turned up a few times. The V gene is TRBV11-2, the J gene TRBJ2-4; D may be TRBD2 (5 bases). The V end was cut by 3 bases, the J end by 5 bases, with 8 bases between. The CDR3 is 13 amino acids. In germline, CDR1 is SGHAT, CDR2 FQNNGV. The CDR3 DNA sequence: TGTGCCAGCAGCTTGACTACCGAAAACATTCAGTACTTC. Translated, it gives CASSLTTENIQYF.